The present T cell receptor (beta chain) was sequenced within a study of blood T cell repertoires in COVID-19. Whole-study context: Acute and convalescent COVID-19 specimens originated in the United States, Italy and Spain.

The CDR3 extends over 14 amino acids. From germline, CDR1 is SGHRS and CDR2 YFSETQ. V lost 1 base to trimming and J lost 5 bases, with 12 bases between them. As handled by the study authors: Quantification of nucleated cells was approximated via reference gene primer amplification. The data were produced by immunoSEQ multiplex PCR, yet TCRdb's version contains in-frame clones alone and is incomplete. That table is the source of V, J and clone size, and D and trimming were worked out from the DNA. The sample lists just over 650,000 clones, more than 80% occurring once. The chain combines TRBV5-1 with TRBJ1-2; D possibly corresponds to TRBD1 (5 bases). This clonotype was obtained from a woman aged 18-29 years with acute or convalescent COVID-19. Sequenced: peripheral blood. CDR3 bases: TGCGCCAGCAGCTTGCTCGGGGGTGGGTATGGCTACACCTTC. Protein: CASSLLGGGYGYTF.